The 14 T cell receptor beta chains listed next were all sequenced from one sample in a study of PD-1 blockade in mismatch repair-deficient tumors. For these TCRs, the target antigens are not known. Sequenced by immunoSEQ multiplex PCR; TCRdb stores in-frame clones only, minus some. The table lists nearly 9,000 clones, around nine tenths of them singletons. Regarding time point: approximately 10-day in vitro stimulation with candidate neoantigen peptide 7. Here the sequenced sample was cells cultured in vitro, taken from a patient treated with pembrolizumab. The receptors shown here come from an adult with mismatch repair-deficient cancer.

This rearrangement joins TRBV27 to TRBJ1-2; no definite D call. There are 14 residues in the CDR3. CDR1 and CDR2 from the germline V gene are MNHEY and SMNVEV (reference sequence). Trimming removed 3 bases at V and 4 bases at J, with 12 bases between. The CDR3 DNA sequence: TGTGCCAGCAGTTTGGCGAGAGGAGGCTATGGCTACACCTTC. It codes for CASSLARGGYGYTF.

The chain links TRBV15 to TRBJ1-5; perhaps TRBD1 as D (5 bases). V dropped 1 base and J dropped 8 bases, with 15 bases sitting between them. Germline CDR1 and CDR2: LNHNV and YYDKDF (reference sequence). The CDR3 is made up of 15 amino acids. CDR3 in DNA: TGTGCCACCAGCAGAGCTGGGGTTGGGGGGAAGCCCCAGCATTTT. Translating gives CATSRAGVGGKPQHF.

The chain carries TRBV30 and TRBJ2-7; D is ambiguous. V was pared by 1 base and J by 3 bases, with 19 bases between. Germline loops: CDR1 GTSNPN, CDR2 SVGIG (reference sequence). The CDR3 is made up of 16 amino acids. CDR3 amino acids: CAWSGPLSPQSYEQYF. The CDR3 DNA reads TGTGCCTGGAGTGGGCCTTTGAGTCCCCAGAGCTACGAGCAGTACTTC.

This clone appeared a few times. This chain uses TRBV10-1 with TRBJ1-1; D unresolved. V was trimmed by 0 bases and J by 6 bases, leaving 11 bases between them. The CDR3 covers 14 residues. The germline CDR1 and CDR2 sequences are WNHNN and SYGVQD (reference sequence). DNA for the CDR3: TGCGCCAGCAGTGAGTCCTCCGGGTCCCCTGAAGCTTTCTTT. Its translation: CASSESSGSPEAFF.

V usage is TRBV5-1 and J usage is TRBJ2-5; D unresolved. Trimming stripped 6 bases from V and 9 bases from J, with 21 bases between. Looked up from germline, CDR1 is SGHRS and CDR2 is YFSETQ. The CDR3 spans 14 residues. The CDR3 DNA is TGCGCCAGCAAGGTCCAAACCACGGATTGGGCCCAGTACTTC. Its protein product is CASKVQTTDWAQYF.

The CDR3 DNA is TGTGCCAGCAGCGTAAGACTAGCGGGAGGTACTGGGGCCAACGTCCTGACTTTC. The encoded protein is CASSVRLAGGTGANVLTF. The chain has TRBV9 and TRBJ2-6; TRBD2 agrees at 13 bases. The germline V gene has CDR1 SGDLS and CDR2 YYNGEE. The V segment lost 1 base and the J segment 2 bases; nucleotides outside the gene matches: 3. The CDR3 spans 18 residues. Together with reference TRBV9 and TRBJ2-6, the CDR3 gives the full variable domain: DSGVTQTPKHLITATGQRVTLRCSPRSGDLSVYWYQQSLDQGLQFLIQYYNGEERAKGNILERFSAQQFPDLHSELNLSSLELGDSALYFCASSVRLAGGTGANVLTFGAGSRLTVL.

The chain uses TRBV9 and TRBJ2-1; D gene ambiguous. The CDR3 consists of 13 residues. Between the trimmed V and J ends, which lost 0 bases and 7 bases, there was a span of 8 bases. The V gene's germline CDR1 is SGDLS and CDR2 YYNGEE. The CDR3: CASSVDLENEQFF. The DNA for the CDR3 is TGTGCCAGCAGCGTAGATTTGGAAAATGAGCAGTTCTTC.

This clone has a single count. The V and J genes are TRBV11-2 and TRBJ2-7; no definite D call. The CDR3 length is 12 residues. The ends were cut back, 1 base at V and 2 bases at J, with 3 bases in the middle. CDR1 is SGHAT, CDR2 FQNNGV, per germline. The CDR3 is CASSLGTYEQYF. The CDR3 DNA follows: TGTGCCAGCAGCTTAGGGACCTACGAGCAGTACTTC. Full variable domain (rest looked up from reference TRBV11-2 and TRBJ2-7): EAGVAQSPRYKIIEKRQSVAFWCNPISGHATLYWYQQILGQGPKLLIQFQNNGVVDDSQLPKDRFSAERLKGVDSTLKIQPAKLEDSAVYLCASSLGTYEQYFGPGTRLTVT.

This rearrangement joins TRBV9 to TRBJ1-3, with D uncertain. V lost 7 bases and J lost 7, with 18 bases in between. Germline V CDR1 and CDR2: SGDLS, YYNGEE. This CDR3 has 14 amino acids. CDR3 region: CASPSDRAGNTIYF. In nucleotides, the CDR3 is TGTGCCAGCCCTTCCGACCGGGCGGGTAACACCATATATTTT.

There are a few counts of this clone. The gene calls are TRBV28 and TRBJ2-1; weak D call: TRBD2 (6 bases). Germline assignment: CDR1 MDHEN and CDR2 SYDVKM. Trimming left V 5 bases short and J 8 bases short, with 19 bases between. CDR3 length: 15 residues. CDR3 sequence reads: CASSRGRRRRDEQFF. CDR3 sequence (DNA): TGTGCCAGCAGTCGAGGACGGCGGAGGAGGGATGAGCAGTTCTTC.

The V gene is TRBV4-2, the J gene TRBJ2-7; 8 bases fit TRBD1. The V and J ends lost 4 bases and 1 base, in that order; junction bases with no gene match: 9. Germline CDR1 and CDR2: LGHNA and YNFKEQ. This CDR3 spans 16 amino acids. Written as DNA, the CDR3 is TGTGCCAGCAGCCCTACCATGGACAGGGTGTCCTACGAGCAGTACTTC. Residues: CASSPTMDRVSYEQYF.

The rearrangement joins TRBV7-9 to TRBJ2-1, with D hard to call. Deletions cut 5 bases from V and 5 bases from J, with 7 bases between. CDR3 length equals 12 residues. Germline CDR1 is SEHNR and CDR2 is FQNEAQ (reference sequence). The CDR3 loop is CASSQFDNEQFF. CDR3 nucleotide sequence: TGTGCCAGCAGCCAGTTTGACAATGAGCAGTTCTTC.

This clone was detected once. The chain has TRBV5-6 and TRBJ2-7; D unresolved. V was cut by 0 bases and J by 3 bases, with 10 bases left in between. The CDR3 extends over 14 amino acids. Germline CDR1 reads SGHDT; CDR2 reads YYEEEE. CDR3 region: CASSLGGFRYEQYF. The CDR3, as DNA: TGTGCCAGCAGCTTGGGGGGATTTCGCTACGAGCAGTACTTC.

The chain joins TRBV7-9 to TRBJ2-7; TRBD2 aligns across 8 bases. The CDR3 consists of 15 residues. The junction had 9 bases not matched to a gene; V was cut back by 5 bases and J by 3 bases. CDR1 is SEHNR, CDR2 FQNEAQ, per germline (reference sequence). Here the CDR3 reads CASSRTGTRDYEQYF. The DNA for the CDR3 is TGTGCCAGCAGCCGTACCGGGACTAGGGACTACGAGCAGTACTTC.